This T cell receptor (beta chain) is from a study of graft-versus-host responses after intestinal transplantation (dated by TCRdb to the early 2020s). At the level of the whole study: The transplants that recipients received were multivisceral, liver-intestinal, or isolated intestinal. Rather than being sequenced by the commercial service, samples from a few later patients were sequenced in-house on an Illumina MiSeq and processed with MiXCR. Of the 20 to 25 intestinal transplant recipients enrolled in the cohort, one of whom was a retransplant, a few patients without pretransplant specimens were excluded. After intestinal transplantation, graft-versus-host and host-versus-graft alloreactive T cell clones in the graft, circulation and bone marrow were tracked using bulk TCR-beta CDR3 sequencing. Every recipient was given anti-thymocyte globulin induction, followed by around three years of maintenance tacrolimus and steroids. To identify alloreactive clones, pre-transplant mixed lymphocyte reaction products were sequenced and then compared with unstimulated pre-transplant donor and recipient T cells. Donor T cell macrochimerism was defined as a peak of at least 4% donor T cells among recipient peripheral blood mononuclear cells.

The method was the immunoSEQ multiplex PCR assay. For most patients, genomic DNA was isolated with the Qiagen DNeasy Blood and Tissue Kit and sent frozen to Adaptive Biotechnologies for TCR sequencing. For most patients, high-throughput TCR-beta CDR3 sequencing of genomic DNA was performed by Adaptive Biotechnologies. As for the authors' bioinformatics: Adaptive's ImmunoSEQ software was the source of the TCR sequencing data for 15 to 20 patients, while three other patients were processed with MiXCR and VDJtools. CD4 versus CD8 sorting errors were corrected by removing sequences found in both subsets at a frequency ratio below 5:1. Because the origin of CDR3 nucleotide sequences shared between donor and recipient could not be assigned, those sequences were removed. Alloreactive clones required at least 2-fold expansion over unstimulated cells and minimum CFSE-low frequency of 0.002% (template counts) or 0.001% (read counts). A clone was considered mappable if detected in the sequenced pre-transplant spleen, lymph node, or MLR CFSE-low populations of the donor or recipient. Cumulative frequency of alloreactive clones was calculated as a percentage of all sequences weighted by copy number. Drawn from immuneACCESS, this table holds only the in-frame rearrangements with V and J called that TCRdb kept. Clones are partly lost; checked studies trace under half to an unresolved V gene and leave the rest unexplained. V, J and clone size derive from that table, while D and trimming were established from the DNA sequence. The table for this sample lists some 87,000 clones; roughly 89% of them were counted only once. The ten largest clonotypes hold roughly 0.31% of the sample.

From the cysteine up to the phenylalanine, the CDR3 has a length of 15 residues. The read is trimmed to its CDR3 DNA, 45 bases read in frame from base 1. The junction shows trimming of 0 bases on V and 5 bases on J, and the gene matches do not reach 5 bases of it. CDR1 and CDR2 (SGHRS, YFSETQ) derive from the germline V gene. The label giving this sample's time point can be read as: cells obtained before transplantation from donor or recipient. CD3+CD4+ and CD3+CD8+ populations were FACS-sorted from unstimulated pre-transplant donor and recipient cells taken from spleen or lymph nodes. A word on this clone: What antigen it recognizes has not been identified. Base-call qualities are not available, and no considerably larger clone is one nucleotide away.

Broader findings and caveats from the paper: The conclusions were limited by the relatively low number and heterogeneity of the intestinal transplant patients. GvH clones were found in recipient bone marrow, and some of the GvH clones appeared earlier in ileal mucosa or blood, which is consistent with an intestinal mucosal origin. Early after transplant, declines in HvG clones were associated with peak levels of circulating GvH clones. Patients with donor T cell macrochimerism had high GvH to HvG T cell clonal ratios in their allografts.

The TCR sequence derives from a human donor who received an intestinal transplant. The rearrangement combines TRBV5-1 with TRBJ2-5; TRBD1 agrees with 9 junctional bases. Sequencing used unstimulated CD4+ T cells sorted from spleen or lymph node cells, obtained before intestinal transplant. The DNA sequence is TGCGCCAGCAGCTTGGTGACCGGGACAGGGGAGACCCAGTACTTC. The resulting protein is CASSLVTGTGETQYF.